This T cell receptor (beta chain) was retrieved from a study of CD8 T cells in Susac syndrome. Study-level points and caveats: It was acknowledged in the study that the number of individuals who were included in its TCR sequencing and HLA analysis was relatively small.

Reverse transcription used about 0.45 to 1 ug RNA and random hexamers. MiXCR, applied by TCRdb to the immunoSEQ multiplex PCR reads, yields one record per CDR3 protein. The repertoire holds 100,000 to 150,000 distinct CDR3 sequences, around 92% seen once, with 0.093% in the top ten. Germline-derived CDR1 and CDR2 are MGHRA and YSYEKL. The CDR3 runs to 17 residues. With 4 bases clipped from V and 4 bases from J, the junction kept 10 bases outside the gene matches. High-throughput TCR beta sequencing covered peripheral CD8+ and CD4+ T cells. The CD8+ and CD4+ T cells were negatively isolated, with the TEMRA cells enriched by FACS. Remarks on this clonotype: Its target is not known.

The V call is TRBV4-1, the J call TRBJ1-6; TRBD1 aligns across 7 bases. Sequenced material: CD4+ T cells from PBMCs. The TCR comes from a human donor with multiple sclerosis. DNA for the CDR3: TGCGCCAGCAGCCCAGACCCCAGGGGACAGTATAATTCACCCCTCCACTTT. Its translation is CASSPDPRGQYNSPLHF.